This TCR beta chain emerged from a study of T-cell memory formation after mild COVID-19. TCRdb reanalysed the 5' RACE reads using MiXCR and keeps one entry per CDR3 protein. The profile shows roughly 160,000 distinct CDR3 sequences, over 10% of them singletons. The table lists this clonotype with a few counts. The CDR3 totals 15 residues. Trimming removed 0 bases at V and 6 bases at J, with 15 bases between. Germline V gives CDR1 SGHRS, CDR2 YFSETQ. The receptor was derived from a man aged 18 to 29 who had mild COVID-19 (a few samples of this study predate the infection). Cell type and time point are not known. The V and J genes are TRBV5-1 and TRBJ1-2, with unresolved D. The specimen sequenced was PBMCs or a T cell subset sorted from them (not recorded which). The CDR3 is CASSLDGVLSHGYTF. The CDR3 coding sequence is TGCGCCAGCAGCTTGGACGGGGTTCTCTCCCATGGCTACACCTTC.